This T cell receptor beta chain was found in a study of beta chain features in type 1 diabetes. Across the whole study: Cell yields, gender and age were similar in healthy donors and patients. General observations from the study: Naive, central memory and Treg TCRB repertoires appeared more alike in patients than in healthy donors. Reads derived from cDNA could over-represent cells showing high TCR expression.

Regarding this clone: Its antigen is not identified.

The V end lost 9 bases, the J end lost 3 bases, and 15 bases lay between the germline ends. CDR1 is SGHRS, CDR2 YFSETQ, per germline. This CDR3 comprises 13 residues. A CD45RO/CCR7/CD25/CD127/CD95/CD27 panel sorted naive, central memory, regulatory and stem cell-like memory CD4+ cells. Sequencing targeted expressed TCRB transcripts, as all isolated RNA had been reverse transcribed. Profiling relied on immunoSEQ multiplex PCR, and the TCRdb table lists in-frame clones only, not all of them. The table records under 800,000 clones, about a sixth of them present only once. The chain has TRBV5-1 and TRBJ1-1, with TRBD1 as a possible D gene (5 bases). Sequencing was done on a sample of naive CD4+ T cells from blood. This TCR was recovered from a man between 18 and 35 years old in good health. In DNA, the CDR3 is TGCGCCACCGCGACACGGGGGGACACTGAAGCTTTCTTT. Its translation is CATATRGDTEAFF.